This T cell receptor beta chain is from a study of blood T cell repertoires in COVID-19. Data came from immunoSEQ multiplex PCR; TCRdb stores just in-frame clones and leaves some out. The sample records fewer than 500,000 clones, roughly 86% being singletons. This TCR was sampled from a human donor with acute or convalescent COVID-19. The donor label of this sample is uncertain. Sequencing was performed on peripheral blood.

CDR3 protein: CASSPSTSGSLDEQFF. CDR3 sequence (DNA): TGTGCCAGCTCACCCTCGACTAGCGGGAGTCTTGATGAGCAGTTCTTC. V is TRBV18 and J is TRBJ2-1; TRBD2 aligns across 12 bases. Looked up from germline, CDR1 is KGHSH and CDR2 is LQKENI. This CDR3 has 16 residues. The V segment lost 3 bases and the J segment 8 bases; nucleotides outside the gene matches: 8.